Below, one T cell receptor (beta chain) is given with its context. The antigen is undetermined. Healthy bone marrow donors supplied every sample. Nominally healthy donors were sampled, though unrecorded immune exposures were likely. This sample is part of a study of cytomegalovirus exposure and HLA in healthy donors. General study points: TCR beta V- and J-gene trimming was later associated with a missense DCLRE1C variant. Most sequenced TCRs were rare (though some public TCRs occurred in many donors).

After removal of 5 bases from V and 4 bases from J, the junction contained 6 bases not matched to a gene. CDR3 length equals 15 residues. Germline values: CDR1 SGHNT, CDR2 YENEEA. The PCR ran on 60 Vbeta and 13 Jbeta primers. The data were produced by immunoSEQ multiplex PCR, yet TCRdb's version contains in-frame clones alone and is incomplete. The specimen's table records 200,000 to 250,000 clones. This sequence was found in a young woman in good health and CMV-seropositive. V is TRBV11-3 and J is TRBJ2-2, with 8 bases identical to TRBD1. The specimen was PBMCs. The CDR3 DNA sequence: TGTGCCAGCAGCGCGAGACAGGGGAGCACCGGGGAGCTGTTTTTT. It specifies CASSARQGSTGELFF.